The T cell receptor (beta chain) described here comes from a study of vaccination and CD4 T cells after COVID-19. Study background: The cells in question were stimulated using overlapping spike peptides derived from SARS-CoV-2, HCoV-NL63, HCoV-OC43 and HCoV-229E.

Trimming took 1 base from V and 7 from J, leaving 11 bases between them. CDR1 and CDR2 (germline): SGHAT, FQNNGV. The CDR3 sequence is 13 residues long. The treatment: roughly 11-day PBMC culture with coronavirus spike peptide pools or control peptides (ViraFEST assay). Those CD4+ T cells from the unexposed donor predate the COVID-19 pandemic (2011-2018). In its sample, this clonotype was seen a few times. Antigen unknown. The Oncomine TCR Beta short-read assay sequenced DNA from cultured CD4+ T cells. TCRdb independently ran MiXCR on the PCR reads; one entry per CDR3 protein. Of about 8,300 distinct CDR3 sequences listed, roughly 50% were seen once; the top ten hold less than 25%.

J is TRBJ2-7 and V is TRBV11-2; D unresolved. The sequenced sample was CD4+ T cells from blood, cultured in vitro. The TCR was taken from a human donor in good health. CDR3 loop: CASSLVAHSEQYF. Written as DNA, the CDR3 is TGTGCCAGCAGCTTAGTGGCGCACTCGGAGCAGTACTTC. The whole variable domain, filled in from reference TRBV11-2 and TRBJ2-7, reads EAGVAQSPRYKIIEKRQSVAFWCNPISGHATLYWYQQILGQGPKLLIQFQNNGVVDDSQLPKDRFSAERLKGVDSTLKIQPAKLEDSAVYLCASSLVAHSEQYFGPGTRLTVT.